The 28 T cell receptor beta chains reported below all come from one sample, sequenced in a study of beta chain features in type 1 diabetes. As every portion of the isolated RNA was reverse transcribed, the sequencing read expressed TCRB transcripts. Profiling relied on immunoSEQ multiplex PCR, and the TCRdb table lists in-frame clones only, not all of them. The sample carries about 52,000 clones, 35% to 50% recorded once. Study observations and caveats: A moderate, significant TCRB CDR3 shortening appeared in type 1 diabetes across four CD4+ subsets.

These receptors lack a known antigen. Sequencing was carried out using Tregs from blood. These receptors were obtained from a man aged 25-40 years with type 1 diabetes.

The chain is built from TRBV9 and TRBJ2-7; D call uncertain. The ends were cut back, 1 base at V and 13 bases at J, with 21 bases in the middle. Germline CDR1 reads SGDLS; CDR2 reads YYNGEE. This CDR3 has 14 amino acids. The CDR3 coding sequence is TGTGCCAGCAGCGTAATGACTCGTCGGTACGAGTCATACTTC. Its protein product is CASSVMTRRYESYF.

The genes are TRBV21-1 and TRBJ2-7; the D call TRBD2 from the table was never checked on the DNA. TRBV21-1 is a listed pseudogene. This CDR3 has 13 residues. CDR3 DNA: TGTGCCTGGGATAGCGGGAGGACCTACGAGCAGTACTTC. This codes for CAWDSGRTYEQYF.

The V and J genes are TRBV29-1 and TRBJ2-5; possibly TRBD2 for D (6 bases). The CDR3 spans 13 residues. Germline assignment: CDR1 SQVTM and CDR2 ANQGSEA. V was trimmed by 7 bases and J by 14 bases, leaving 26 bases between them. The CDR3: CSAEFTRGGRFYF. The DNA of the CDR3 is TGCAGCGCAGAATTCACTAGGGGAGGTAGATTTTACTTC. The variable domain in full, completed from reference TRBV29-1 and TRBJ2-5, reads SAVISQKPSRDICQRGTSLTIQCQVDSQVTMMFWYRQQPGQSLTLIATANQGSEATYESGFVIDKFPISRPNLTFSTLTVSNMSPEDSSIYLCSAEFTRGGRFYFGPGTRLLVL.

This clone came up a few times. One junction end does not reproduce the germline sequence, and a read error may be involved. The V call is TRBV2, the J call TRBJ2-4; 7 bases match TRBD1. CDR3 length: 13 residues. The germline CDR1 and CDR2 sequences are SNHLY and FYNNEI. The chain's CDR3 is CASSTGAGIPSDF. CDR3 bases: TGTGCCAGCAGTACAGGGGCCGGTATTCCTTCGGACTTC.

This clone appeared a few times. The rearrangement links TRBV7-9 to TRBJ2-3, with 9 bases that match TRBD2. Germline lookup yields CDR1 SEHNR and CDR2 FQNEAQ (reference sequence). CDR3 length equals 15 residues. The ends lost 4 bases at V and 4 bases at J; junction bases unmatched: 6. CDR3 coding DNA: TGTGCCAGCAGCTCCTTAGCGGGAGTATCAGATACGCAGTATTTT. Its translation is CASSSLAGVSDTQYF.

This clone turned up a few times. The gene calls are TRBV7-3 and TRBJ2-3; D may be TRBD1 (6 bases). This CDR3 has 14 amino acids. Looked up from germline, CDR1 is SGHTA and CDR2 is FQGTGA. The V end was cut by 3 bases, the J end by 1 base, with 8 bases between. CDR3 sequence (DNA): TGTGCCAGCAGCTTCCGACAGGGCACAGATACGCAGTATTTT. This codes for CASSFRQGTDTQYF.

The rearrangement uses TRBV6-1 and TRBJ2-3; D perhaps matches TRBD1 (5 bases). Germline V gives CDR1 MNHNS, CDR2 SASEGT. The CDR3 spans 15 residues. With 5 bases removed from V and 1 base from J, the gap between germline ends came to 13 bases. For the CDR3, the DNA is TGTGCCAGCAGTCTCCAGGGTCTTCGCACAGATACGCAGTATTTT. Translating it yields CASSLQGLRTDTQYF.

The V call is TRBV5-5, the J call TRBJ2-5, with D tentatively TRBD1 (6 bases). The CDR3 loop spans 12 amino acids. Germline assignment: CDR1 SGHKS and CDR2 YYEKEE (reference sequence). V shed 4 bases and J shed 5 bases, with 9 bases lying between them. CDR3 loop: CASSHREETQYF. CDR3 coding DNA: TGTGCCAGCAGCCACAGGGAGGAGACCCAGTACTTC.

Only a few counts were recorded for this clone. The CDR3: CASTFQQVLSGANVLTF. In DNA, the CDR3 is TGTGCCAGCACTTTTCAACAGGTTTTATCTGGGGCCAACGTCCTGACTTTC. The gene calls are TRBV9 and TRBJ2-6; TRBD1 might be the D (5 bases). Trimming took off 6 bases at V and 1 base at J, with 17 bases between the two ends. CDR1 is SGDLS, CDR2 YYNGEE, per germline. This CDR3 spans 17 amino acids.

The rearrangement joins TRBV14 to TRBJ2-3; 8 nucleotides line up with TRBD1. The CDR3 runs to 16 residues. Germline V gene data show CDR1 as SGHDN and CDR2 as FVKESK. V shed 2 bases and J 5 bases; nucleotides not matched to a gene: 9. For the CDR3, the DNA is TGTGCCAGCAGCCAACCGACAGGGGTCTTTCGAGATACGCAGTATTTT. Translation: CASSQPTGVFRDTQYF.

The chain uses TRBV6-5 and TRBJ2-7; possible D gene TRBD1, 6 bases. This CDR3 is 14 amino acids long. CDR1 and CDR2 from the germline V gene are MNHEY and SVGAGI. V was trimmed by 7 bases and J by 0 bases, leaving 13 bases between them. For the CDR3, the DNA is TGTGCCAGCATTACCCAGGGGATCTCCTACGAGCAGTACTTC. Encoded protein: CASITQGISYEQYF.

The sample holds a few counts of this clone. The genes are TRBV10-2 and TRBJ2-7; TRBD2 agrees at 12 bases. CDR1 is WSHSY, CDR2 SAAADI, per germline. The CDR3 is 15 amino acids. J gave up 6 bases and V 2 bases, and 5 bases lay outside the gene matches. The DNA for the CDR3 is TGCGCCAGCAGTGAGCTCCGACTAGCGGGAGCCGAGCAGTACTTC. It specifies CASSELRLAGAEQYF.

CDR3 DNA: TGTGCCAGCAGCTTAGGAGTCCCGGGACAGGGCCACGAGCAGTACTTC. Encoded protein: CASSLGVPGQGHEQYF. This rearrangement joins TRBV7-2 to TRBJ2-7; 9 bases align to TRBD1. This CDR3 is 16 amino acids long. CDR1 and CDR2 from the germline V gene are SGHTA and FQGNSA. V was pared by 1 base and J by 5 bases, with 9 bases of the junction left unmatched. The whole variable domain, filled in from reference TRBV7-2 and TRBJ2-7, reads GAGVSQSPSNKVTEKGKDVELRCDPISGHTALYWYRQSLGQGLEFLIYFQGNSAPDKSGLPSDRFSAERTGGSVSTLTIQRTQQEDSAVYLCASSLGVPGQGHEQYFGPGTRLTVT.

The rearrangement uses TRBV28 and TRBJ1-3; possibly TRBD1 for D (6 bases). The V end was cut by 2 bases, the J end by 3 bases, with 14 bases between. Germline V lookup: CDR1 MDHEN, CDR2 SYDVKM. The CDR3 covers 16 residues. The CDR3 coding sequence is TGTGCCAGCAGTTTAGGGGGGGGCGCTGGTGGAAACACCATATATTTT. Its translation: CASSLGGGAGGNTIYF. The variable domain in full, completed from reference TRBV28 and TRBJ1-3, reads DVKVTQSSRYLVKRTGEKVFLECVQDMDHENMFWYRQDPGLGLRLIYFSYDVKMKEKGDIPEGYSVSREKKERFSLILESASTNQTSMYLCASSLGGGAGGNTIYFGEGSWLTVV.

The chain employs TRBV20-1 and TRBJ1-4; no definite D call. The CDR3 contains 11 residues. Looked up from germline, CDR1 is DFQATT and CDR2 is SNEGSKA (reference sequence). The germline V and J ends were trimmed by 4 bases and 5 bases, with 5 bases remaining between them. In DNA form, the CDR3 reads TGCAGTGCTATCCTCAATGAAAAACTGTTTTTT. Residues: CSAILNEKLFF.

V usage is TRBV28 and J usage is TRBJ2-2; 7 bases line up with TRBD1. V lost 6 bases and J lost 6; bases outside the gene matches: 1. CDR1 MDHEN and CDR2 SYDVKM come from the germline V gene. This CDR3 region has 12 residues. Here the CDR3 DNA reads TGTGCCAGCAGGACAGGGCCCGGGGAGCTGTTTTTT. Residues: CASRTGPGELFF.

The rearrangement joins TRBV5-4 to TRBJ2-1; 13 bases are shared with TRBD2. CDR3 length: 16 amino acids. V shed 4 bases, J shed 10 bases, and the junction held 11 bases outside the gene matches. Germline V gives CDR1 SGHNT, CDR2 YYREEE (reference sequence). CDR3 nucleotide sequence: TGTGCCAGCAGCCCTGGGACTAGCGGGAAGCTGGGAGAGCAGTTCTTC. Protein product: CASSPGTSGKLGEQFF.

The chain is built from TRBV6-1 and TRBJ1-2, with 7 nucleotides matching TRBD1. J was trimmed by 8 bases and V by 5 bases; bases with no gene match: 11. The CDR3 contains 14 residues. Germline V gives CDR1 MNHNS, CDR2 SASEGT. The CDR3 region has the DNA TGTGCCAGCAGTTCCGCCGACAGGGCTGGGGGCTACACCTTC. This gives the protein CASSSADRAGGYTF.

This clone was observed a few times. Different DNA sequences within this sample yield the same CDR3. In DNA, the CDR3 is TGTGCCAGCAGCTTGAGCGGTTCACCCCTCCACTTT. Protein sequence: CASSLSGSPLHF. The gene calls are TRBV7-9 and TRBJ1-6, with D uncertain. V lost 3 bases to trimming and J lost 9 bases, with 6 bases between them. CDR1 SEHNR and CDR2 FQNEAQ come from the germline V gene (reference sequence). The CDR3 loop spans 12 amino acids.

For the CDR3, the DNA is TGTGCCAGCAGCTTCGGGGGGCACACTGAAGCTTTCTTT. Its translation: CASSFGGHTEAFF. The chain links TRBV7-3 to TRBJ1-1; D might be TRBD1 (6 bases). The CDR3 sequence is 13 residues long. V was trimmed by 3 bases and J by 3 bases, leaving 8 bases between them. CDR1 is SGHTA, CDR2 FQGTGA, per germline. Filled out from reference TRBV7-3 and TRBJ1-1, the complete variable domain reads GAGVSQTPSNKVTEKGKYVELRCDPISGHTALYWYRQSLGQGPEFLIYFQGTGAADDSGLPNDRFFAVRPEGSVSTLKIQRTERGDSAVYLCASSFGGHTEAFFGQGTRLTVV.

This chain uses TRBV6-5 with TRBJ1-1; TRBD1 is a possible D gene (6 bases). The CDR3 has 15 residues. Trimming took 0 bases from V and 2 from J, leaving 10 bases between them. CDR1 is MNHEY and CDR2 is SVGAGI in the germline V gene. The CDR3 region has the DNA TGTGCCAGCAGTTACTCCGTAGGGACAAACACTGAAGCTTTCTTT. As protein: CASSYSVGTNTEAFF.

This clone was detected only a few times. This chain uses TRBV7-2 with TRBJ2-5; 8 bases line up with TRBD2. CDR3 length equals 17 residues. Germline trimming cut 5 bases from V and 1 base from J; bases unmatched to any gene: 12. CDR1 SGHTA and CDR2 FQGNSA come from the germline V gene. Here the CDR3 reads CASSPRVATSGQETQYF. Here the CDR3 DNA reads TGTGCCAGCAGCCCAAGGGTGGCTACTAGCGGCCAAGAGACCCAGTACTTC.

This clone came up a few times. V and J are TRBV28 and TRBJ1-1, with D possibly TRBD1 on 6 matching bases. CDR3 size: 17 residues. The V and J ends lost 10 bases and 1 base respectively, with 25 bases between them. The germline CDR1 and CDR2 sequences are MDHEN and SYDVKM. Here the CDR3 DNA reads TGTGCCACCGGCACGGCGCCAACGGGGACATCGAACACTGAAGCTTTCTTT. Its protein product is CATGTAPTGTSNTEAFF.

This clone has more than one count but fewer than ten. The chain has TRBV9 and TRBJ2-1, with TRBD2 identical over 12 bases. CDR3 size: 17 residues. V was pared by 0 bases and J by 3 bases, with 4 bases of the junction left unmatched. Germline values: CDR1 SGDLS, CDR2 YYNGEE. The CDR3 loop is CASSVGLAGGFYNEQFF. CDR3 in DNA: TGTGCCAGCAGCGTAGGTCTAGCGGGAGGGTTCTACAATGAGCAGTTCTTC.

This clone appeared a few times. The chain combines TRBV7-3 with TRBJ2-7; 10 positions match TRBD2. Germline CDR1 reads SGHTA; CDR2 reads FQGTGA. This CDR3 has 17 amino acids. V was pared by 5 bases and J by 0 bases, with 10 bases of the junction left unmatched. In DNA, the CDR3 is TGTGCCAGCAGCCCAGGGACTAGCGCGTTCAGCTCCTACGAGCAGTACTTC. This translates into CASSPGTSAFSSYEQYF.

The genes are TRBV19 and TRBJ2-2; no clear D gene. Germline V gene lookup returns CDR1 LNHDA and CDR2 SQIVND (reference sequence). Between the trimmed V and J ends, which lost 3 bases and 7 bases, there was a span of 6 bases. The CDR3 runs 12 residues. This CDR3 is CASSMRNGELFF. The CDR3 coding sequence is TGTGCCAGTAGTATGAGAAACGGGGAGCTGTTTTTT.

This clone has more than one count but fewer than ten. This rearrangement joins TRBV10-3 to TRBJ2-5, with D maybe TRBD2 (5 bases). Judging by the DNA end, TRBJ2-7 fits better; the J call may be wrong. This CDR3 is built from 14 residues. Germline CDR1 and CDR2: ENHRY and SYGVKD. The CDR3 DNA reads TGTGCCATCAGTGAGTCCGGGAAGCCCTACGAGCAGTACTTC. Its protein is CAISESGKPYEQYF.

This clone came up a few times. The identical CDR3 is also encoded by other nucleotide sequences in the sample. The chain is built from TRBV6-1 and TRBJ1-6; the match to TRBD1 covers 10 bases. Germline CDR1 MNHNS, CDR2 SASEGT. The CDR3 is made up of 15 amino acids. V was pared by 5 bases and J by 9 bases, with 7 bases of the junction left unmatched. The CDR3 DNA follows: TGTGCCAGCAGTAATGTCGGGACAGGGGTTTCACCCCTCCACTTT. It codes for CASSNVGTGVSPLHF.